This paragraph reports one T cell receptor (beta chain). CDR3 length: 15 residues. The germline gives CDR1 LNHDA, CDR2 SQIVND (reference sequence). V lost 0 bases, J lost 10 bases, and 13 bases lay in between. These data come from a study of blood T cell repertoires in COVID-19. This table comes from immunoSEQ multiplex PCR, and its TCRdb copy is limited to in-frame clones, with some not included. The sample gives 350,000 to 450,000 clones, 70% to 90% of which show up once; roughly 3.1% is in the top ten. V and J are TRBV19 and TRBJ1-6; perhaps TRBD1 as D (6 bases). The receptor's source is a human donor in a cohort sampled during active COVID-19. Source material: peripheral blood. The CDR3 sequence: CASSIDPRGRSPLHF. The CDR3 DNA follows: TGTGCCAGTAGTATAGATCCCAGGGGACGGTCACCCCTCCACTTT.